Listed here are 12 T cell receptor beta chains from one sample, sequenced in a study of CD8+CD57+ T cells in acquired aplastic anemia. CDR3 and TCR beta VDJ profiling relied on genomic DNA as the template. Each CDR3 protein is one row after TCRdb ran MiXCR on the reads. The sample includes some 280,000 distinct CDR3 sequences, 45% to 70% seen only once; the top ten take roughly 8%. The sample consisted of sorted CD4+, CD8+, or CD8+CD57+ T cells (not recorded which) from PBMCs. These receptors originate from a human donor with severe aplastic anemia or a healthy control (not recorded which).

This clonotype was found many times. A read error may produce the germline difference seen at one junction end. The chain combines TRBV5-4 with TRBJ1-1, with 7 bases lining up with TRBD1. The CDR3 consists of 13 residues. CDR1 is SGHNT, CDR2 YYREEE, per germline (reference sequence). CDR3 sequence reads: CTSSSRGSVEAFF. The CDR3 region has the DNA TGTACCAGCAGCTCCAGGGGGTCGGTAGAAGCTTTCTTT.

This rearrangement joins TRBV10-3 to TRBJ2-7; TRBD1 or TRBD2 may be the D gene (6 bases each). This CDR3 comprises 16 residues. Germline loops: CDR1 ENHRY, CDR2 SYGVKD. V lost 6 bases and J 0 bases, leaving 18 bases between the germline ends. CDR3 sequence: CAISGSQGITSYEQYF. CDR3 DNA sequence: TGTGCCATCAGCGGGAGTCAGGGGATAACCTCCTACGAGCAGTACTTC.

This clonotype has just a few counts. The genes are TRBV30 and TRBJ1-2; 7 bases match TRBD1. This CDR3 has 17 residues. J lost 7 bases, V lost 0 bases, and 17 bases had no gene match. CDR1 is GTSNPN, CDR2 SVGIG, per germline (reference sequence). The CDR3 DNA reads TGTGCCTGGAGTGTAGGAGTCTTGACAGGGTATGGAGGTGGCTACACCTTC. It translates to CAWSVGVLTGYGGGYTF. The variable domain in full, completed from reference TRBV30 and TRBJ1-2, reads SQTIHQWPATLVQPVGSPLSLECTVEGTSNPNLYWYRQAAGRGLQLLFYSVGIGQISSEVPQNLSASRPQDRQFILSSKKLLLSDSGFYLCAWSVGVLTGYGGGYTFGSGTRLTVV.

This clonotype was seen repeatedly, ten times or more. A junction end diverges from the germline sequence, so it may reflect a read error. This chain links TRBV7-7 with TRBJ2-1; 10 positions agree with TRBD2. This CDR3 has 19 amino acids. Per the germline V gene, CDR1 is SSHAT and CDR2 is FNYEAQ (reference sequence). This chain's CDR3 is CASSRPNPNSGGTDNEQFF. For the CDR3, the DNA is TGTGCTAGCAGCCGGCCGAATCCTAATAGCGGGGGGACCGACAATGAGCAGTTCTTC.

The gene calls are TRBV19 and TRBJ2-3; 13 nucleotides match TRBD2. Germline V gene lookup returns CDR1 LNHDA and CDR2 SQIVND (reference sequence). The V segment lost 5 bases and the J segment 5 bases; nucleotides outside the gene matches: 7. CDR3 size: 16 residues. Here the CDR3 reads CASSPGTSGTRDTQYF. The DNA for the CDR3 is TGTGCCAGTAGTCCCGGGACTAGCGGGACGCGAGATACGCAGTATTTT.

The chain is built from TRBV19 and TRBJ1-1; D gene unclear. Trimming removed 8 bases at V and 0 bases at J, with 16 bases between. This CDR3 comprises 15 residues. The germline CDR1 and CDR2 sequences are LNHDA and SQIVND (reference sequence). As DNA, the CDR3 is TGTGCCAGTTCCCGTTGGGCAACCATGAACACTGAAGCTTTCTTT. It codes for CASSRWATMNTEAFF. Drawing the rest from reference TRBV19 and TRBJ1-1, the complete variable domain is DGGITQSPKYLFRKEGQNVTLSCEQNLNHDAMYWYRQDPGQGLRLIYYSQIVNDFQKGDIAEGYSVSREKKESFPLTVTSAQKNPTAFYLCASSRWATMNTEAFFGQGTRLTVV.

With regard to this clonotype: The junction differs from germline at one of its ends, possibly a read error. The CDR3 DNA reads as TGTGCCACCAGTGATTCCGGGACAGGGGCCTACGAGCAGTACTTC. It yields the protein CATSDSGTGAYEQYF. The rearrangement joins TRBV2 to TRBJ2-7, with TRBD1 matching 10 bases. The CDR3 extends over 15 amino acids. In germline, CDR1 is SNHLY, CDR2 FYNNEI.

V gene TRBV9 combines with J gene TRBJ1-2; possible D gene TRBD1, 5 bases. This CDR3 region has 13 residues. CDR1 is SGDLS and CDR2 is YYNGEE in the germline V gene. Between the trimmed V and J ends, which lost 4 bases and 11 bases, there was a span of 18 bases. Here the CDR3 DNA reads TGTGCCAGCAGCACTAGTGAGAGGGACGGATACACCTTC. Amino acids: CASSTSERDGYTF.

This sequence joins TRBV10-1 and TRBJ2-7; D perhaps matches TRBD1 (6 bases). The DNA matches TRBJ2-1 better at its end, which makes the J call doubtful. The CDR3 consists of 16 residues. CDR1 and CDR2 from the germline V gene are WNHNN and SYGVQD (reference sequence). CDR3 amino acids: CASSGPGRQGFNEQFF. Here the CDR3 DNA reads TGCGCCAGCAGTGGACCCGGACGCCAGGGGTTCAATGAGCAGTTCTTC.

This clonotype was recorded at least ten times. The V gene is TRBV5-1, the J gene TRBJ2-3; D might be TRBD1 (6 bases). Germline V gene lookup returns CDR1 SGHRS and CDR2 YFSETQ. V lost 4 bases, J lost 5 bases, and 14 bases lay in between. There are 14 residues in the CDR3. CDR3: CASSEGSGVDTQYF. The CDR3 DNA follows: TGCGCCAGCAGCGAAGGCTCAGGGGTAGATACGCAGTATTTT.

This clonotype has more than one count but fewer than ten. The chain's CDR3 is CASSVGGGGWSNTEAFF. CDR3 nucleotides: TGTGCCAGCAGCGTAGGGGGAGGGGGCTGGTCGAACACTGAAGCTTTCTTT. The chain recombines TRBV9 with TRBJ1-1; 7 bases align to TRBD1. J lost 1 base, V lost 0 bases, and 9 bases had no gene match. The CDR3 runs to 17 residues. CDR1 and CDR2 (germline): SGDLS, YYNGEE.

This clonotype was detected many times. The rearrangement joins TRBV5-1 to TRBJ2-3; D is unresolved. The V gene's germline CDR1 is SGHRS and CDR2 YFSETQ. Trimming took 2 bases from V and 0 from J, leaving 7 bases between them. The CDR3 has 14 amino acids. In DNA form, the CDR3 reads TGCGCCAGCAGCTTAGTGGATAGCACAGATACGCAGTATTTT. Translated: CASSLVDSTDTQYF.